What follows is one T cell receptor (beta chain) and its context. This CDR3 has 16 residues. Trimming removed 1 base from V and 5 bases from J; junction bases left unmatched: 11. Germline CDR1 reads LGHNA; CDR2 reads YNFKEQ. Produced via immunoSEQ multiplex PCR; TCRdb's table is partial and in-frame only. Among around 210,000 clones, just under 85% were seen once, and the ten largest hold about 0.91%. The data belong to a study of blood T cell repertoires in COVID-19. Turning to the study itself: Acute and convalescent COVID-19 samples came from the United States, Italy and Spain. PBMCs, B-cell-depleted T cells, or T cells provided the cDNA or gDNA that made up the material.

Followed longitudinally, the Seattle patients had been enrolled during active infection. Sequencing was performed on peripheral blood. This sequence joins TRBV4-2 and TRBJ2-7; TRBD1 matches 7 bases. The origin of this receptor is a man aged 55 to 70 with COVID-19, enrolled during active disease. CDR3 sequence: CASSQGFVQGIDEQYF. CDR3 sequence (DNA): TGTGCCAGCAGCCAAGGTTTCGTACAGGGGATAGACGAGCAGTACTTC.